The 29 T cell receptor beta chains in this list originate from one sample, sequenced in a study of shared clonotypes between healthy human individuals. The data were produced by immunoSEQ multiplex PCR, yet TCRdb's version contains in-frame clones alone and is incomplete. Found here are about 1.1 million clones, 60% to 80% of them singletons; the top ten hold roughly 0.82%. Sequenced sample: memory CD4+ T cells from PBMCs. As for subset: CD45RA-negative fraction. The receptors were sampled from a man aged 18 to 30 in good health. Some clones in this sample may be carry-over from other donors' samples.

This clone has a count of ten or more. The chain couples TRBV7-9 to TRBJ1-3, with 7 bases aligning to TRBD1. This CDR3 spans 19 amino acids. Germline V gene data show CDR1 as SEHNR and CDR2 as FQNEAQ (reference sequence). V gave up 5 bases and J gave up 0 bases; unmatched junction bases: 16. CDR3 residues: CASSTKRGGRHLSGNTIYF. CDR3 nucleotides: TGTGCCAGCAGCACCAAGAGAGGGGGCCGTCATCTCTCTGGAAACACCATATATTTT.

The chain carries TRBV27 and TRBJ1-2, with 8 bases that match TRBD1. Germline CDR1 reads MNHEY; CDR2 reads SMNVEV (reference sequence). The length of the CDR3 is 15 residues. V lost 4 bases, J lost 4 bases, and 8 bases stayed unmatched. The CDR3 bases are TGTGCCAGCAGTTCCCTGGCAGGGGGCAGCTATGGCTACACCTTC. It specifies CASSSLAGGSYGYTF.

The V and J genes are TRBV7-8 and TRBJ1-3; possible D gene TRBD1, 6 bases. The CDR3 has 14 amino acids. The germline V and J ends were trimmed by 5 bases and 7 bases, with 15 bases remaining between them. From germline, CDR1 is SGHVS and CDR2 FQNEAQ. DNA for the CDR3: TGTGCCAGCAGCCCTCGAGACAGGTCTAACACCATATATTTT. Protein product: CASSPRDRSNTIYF.

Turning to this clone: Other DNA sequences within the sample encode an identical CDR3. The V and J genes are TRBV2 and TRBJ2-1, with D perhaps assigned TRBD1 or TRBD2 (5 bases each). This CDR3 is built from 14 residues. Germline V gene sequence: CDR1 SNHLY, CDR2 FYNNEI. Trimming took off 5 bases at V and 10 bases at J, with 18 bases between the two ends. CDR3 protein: CASSTGPLWGEQFF. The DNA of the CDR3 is TGTGCCAGCAGTACAGGTCCGCTTTGGGGGGAGCAGTTCTTC.

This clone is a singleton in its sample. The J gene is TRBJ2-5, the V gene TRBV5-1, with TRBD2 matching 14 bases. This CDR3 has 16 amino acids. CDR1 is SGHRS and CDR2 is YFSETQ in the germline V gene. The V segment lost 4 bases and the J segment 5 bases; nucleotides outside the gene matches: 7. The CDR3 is CASSLGTSGSAETQYF. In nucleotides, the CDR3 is TGCGCCAGCAGCCTTGGGACTAGCGGGAGTGCGGAGACCCAGTACTTC.

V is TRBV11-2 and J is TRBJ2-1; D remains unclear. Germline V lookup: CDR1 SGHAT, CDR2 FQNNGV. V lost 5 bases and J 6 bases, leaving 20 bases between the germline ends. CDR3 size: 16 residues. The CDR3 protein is CASSVTRTARPNEQFF. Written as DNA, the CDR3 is TGTGCCAGCAGCGTTACCCGGACCGCTAGACCCAATGAGCAGTTCTTC.

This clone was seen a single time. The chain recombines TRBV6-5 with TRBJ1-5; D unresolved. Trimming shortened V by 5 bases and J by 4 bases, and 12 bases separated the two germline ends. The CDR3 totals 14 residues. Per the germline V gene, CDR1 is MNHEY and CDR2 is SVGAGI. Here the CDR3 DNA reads TGTGCCAGCAGTCCCCCCGACCGGAATCAGCCCCAGCATTTT. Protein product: CASSPPDRNQPQHF.

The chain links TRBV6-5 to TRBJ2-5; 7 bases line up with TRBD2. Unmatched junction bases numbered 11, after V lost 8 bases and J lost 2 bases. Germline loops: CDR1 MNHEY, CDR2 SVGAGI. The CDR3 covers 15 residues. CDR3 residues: CASVRRAGLQETQYF. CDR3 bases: TGTGCCAGCGTTAGAAGAGCGGGACTACAAGAGACCCAGTACTTC.

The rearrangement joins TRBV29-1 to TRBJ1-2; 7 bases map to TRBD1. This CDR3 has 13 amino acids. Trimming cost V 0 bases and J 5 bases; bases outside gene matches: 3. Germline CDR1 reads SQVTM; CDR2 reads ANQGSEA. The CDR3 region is CSVEEGTEYGYTF. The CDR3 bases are TGCAGCGTTGAAGAAGGGACAGAGTATGGCTACACCTTC.

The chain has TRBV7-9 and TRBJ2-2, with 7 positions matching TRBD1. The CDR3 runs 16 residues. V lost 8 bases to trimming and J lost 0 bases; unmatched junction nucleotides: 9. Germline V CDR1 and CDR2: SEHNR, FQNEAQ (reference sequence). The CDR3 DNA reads TGTGCCAGCCCAAGGGGGCCTAGTTCGAACACCGGGGAGCTGTTTTTT. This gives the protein CASPRGPSSNTGELFF.

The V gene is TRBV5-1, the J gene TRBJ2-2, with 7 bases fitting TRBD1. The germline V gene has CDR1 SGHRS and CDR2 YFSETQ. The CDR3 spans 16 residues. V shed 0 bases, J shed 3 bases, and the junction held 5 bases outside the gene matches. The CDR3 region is CASSLAGTAYTGELFF. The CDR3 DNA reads TGCGCCAGCAGCTTGGCCGGGACAGCTTACACCGGGGAGCTGTTTTTT.

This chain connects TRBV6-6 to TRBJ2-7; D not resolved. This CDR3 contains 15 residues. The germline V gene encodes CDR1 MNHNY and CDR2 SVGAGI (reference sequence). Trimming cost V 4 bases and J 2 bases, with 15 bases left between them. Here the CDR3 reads CASSSPPASTYEQYF. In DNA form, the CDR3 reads TGTGCCAGCAGTTCTCCCCCGGCGTCTACCTACGAGCAGTACTTC.

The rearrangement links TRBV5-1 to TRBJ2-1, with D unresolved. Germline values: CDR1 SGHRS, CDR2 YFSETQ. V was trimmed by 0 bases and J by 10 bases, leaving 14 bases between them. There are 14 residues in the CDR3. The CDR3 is CASSLDPDTREQFF. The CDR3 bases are TGCGCCAGCAGCTTGGATCCAGACACTCGAGAGCAGTTCTTC.

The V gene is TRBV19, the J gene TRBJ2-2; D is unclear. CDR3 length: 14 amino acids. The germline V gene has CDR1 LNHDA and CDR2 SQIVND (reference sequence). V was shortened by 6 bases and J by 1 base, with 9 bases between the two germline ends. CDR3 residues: CASRATRNTGELFF. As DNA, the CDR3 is TGTGCCAGTAGAGCGACGAGGAACACCGGGGAGCTGTTTTTT. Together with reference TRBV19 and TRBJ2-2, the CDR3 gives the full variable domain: DGGITQSPKYLFRKEGQNVTLSCEQNLNHDAMYWYRQDPGQGLRLIYYSQIVNDFQKGDIAEGYSVSREKKESFPLTVTSAQKNPTAFYLCASRATRNTGELFFGEGSRLTVL.

The CDR3 sequence is CASSSTGGRWEKLFF. In DNA form, the CDR3 reads TGTGCCAGCAGCTCCACAGGGGGAAGATGGGAAAAACTGTTTTTT. The V and J genes are TRBV7-3 and TRBJ1-4; 8 nucleotides match TRBD1. Germline trimming cut 4 bases from V and 8 bases from J; bases unmatched to any gene: 9. The CDR3 is 15 residues long. From germline, CDR1 is SGHTA and CDR2 FQGTGA.

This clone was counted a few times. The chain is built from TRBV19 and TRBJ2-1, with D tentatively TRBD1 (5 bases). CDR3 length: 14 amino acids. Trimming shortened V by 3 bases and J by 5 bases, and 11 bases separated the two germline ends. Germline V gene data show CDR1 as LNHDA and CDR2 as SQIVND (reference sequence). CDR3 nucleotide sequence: TGTGCCAGTAGTATGAGCAGGGCGCACAATGAGCAGTTCTTC. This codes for CASSMSRAHNEQFF.

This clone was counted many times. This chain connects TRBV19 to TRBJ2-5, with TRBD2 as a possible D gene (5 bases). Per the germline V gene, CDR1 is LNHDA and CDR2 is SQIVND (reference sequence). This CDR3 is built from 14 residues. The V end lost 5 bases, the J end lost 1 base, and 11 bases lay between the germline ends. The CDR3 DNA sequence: TGTGCCAGTAGTCCTCAGCGGCCCCAAGAGACCCAGTACTTC. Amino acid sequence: CASSPQRPQETQYF.

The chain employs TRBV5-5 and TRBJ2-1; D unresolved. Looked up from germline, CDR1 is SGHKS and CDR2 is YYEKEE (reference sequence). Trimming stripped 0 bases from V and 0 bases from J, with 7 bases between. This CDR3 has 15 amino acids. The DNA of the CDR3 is TGTGCCAGCAGCTTGGTGGGTGACTCCTACAATGAGCAGTTCTTC. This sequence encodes CASSLVGDSYNEQFF.

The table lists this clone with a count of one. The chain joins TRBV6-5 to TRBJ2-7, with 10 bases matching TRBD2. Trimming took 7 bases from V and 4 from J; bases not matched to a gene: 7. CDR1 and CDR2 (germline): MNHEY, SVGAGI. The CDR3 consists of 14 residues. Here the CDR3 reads CASTRPAGGYEQYF. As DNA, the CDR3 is TGTGCCAGCACCCGGCCAGCGGGAGGGTACGAGCAGTACTTC.

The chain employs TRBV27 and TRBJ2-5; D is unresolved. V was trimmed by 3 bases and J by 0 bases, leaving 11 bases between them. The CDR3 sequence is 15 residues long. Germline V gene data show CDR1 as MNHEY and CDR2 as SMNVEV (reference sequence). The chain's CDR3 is CASSFRSVDQETQYF. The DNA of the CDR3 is TGTGCCAGCAGTTTTCGGTCCGTCGACCAAGAGACCCAGTACTTC.

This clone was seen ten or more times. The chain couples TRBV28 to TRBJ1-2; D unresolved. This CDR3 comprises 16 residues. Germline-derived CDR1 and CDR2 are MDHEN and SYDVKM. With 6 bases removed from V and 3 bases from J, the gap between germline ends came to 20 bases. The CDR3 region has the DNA TGTGCCAGCAGCGTCCTTTTGCAACCCAAGGACTATGGCTACACCTTC. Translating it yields CASSVLLQPKDYGYTF.

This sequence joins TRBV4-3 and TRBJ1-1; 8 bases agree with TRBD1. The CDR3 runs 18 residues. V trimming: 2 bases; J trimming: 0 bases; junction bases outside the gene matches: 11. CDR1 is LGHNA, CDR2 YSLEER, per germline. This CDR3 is CASSQTTGQGALNTEAFF. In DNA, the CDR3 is TGCGCCAGCAGCCAAACCACAGGGCAGGGGGCATTGAACACTGAAGCTTTCTTT.

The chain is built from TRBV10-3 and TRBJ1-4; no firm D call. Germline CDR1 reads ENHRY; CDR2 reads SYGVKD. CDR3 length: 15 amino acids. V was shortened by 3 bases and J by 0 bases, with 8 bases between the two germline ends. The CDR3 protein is CAISDARATNEKLFF. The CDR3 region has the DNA TGTGCCATCAGTGATGCGAGAGCAACTAATGAAAAACTGTTTTTT.

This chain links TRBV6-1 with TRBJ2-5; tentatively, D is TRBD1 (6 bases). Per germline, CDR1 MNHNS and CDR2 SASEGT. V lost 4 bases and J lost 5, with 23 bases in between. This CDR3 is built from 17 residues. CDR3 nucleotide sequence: TGTGCCAGCAGTGGTCCACATTCAGGGGTGGGTGTGGAGACCCAGTACTTC. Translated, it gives CASSGPHSGVGVETQYF.

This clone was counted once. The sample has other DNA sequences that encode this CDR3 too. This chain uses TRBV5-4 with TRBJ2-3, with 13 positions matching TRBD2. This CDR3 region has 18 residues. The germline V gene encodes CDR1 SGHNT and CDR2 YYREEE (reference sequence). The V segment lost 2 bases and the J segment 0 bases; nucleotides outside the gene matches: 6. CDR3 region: CASSFGLAGETSTDTQYF. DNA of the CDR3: TGTGCCAGCAGCTTTGGACTAGCGGGAGAAACTAGCACAGATACGCAGTATTTT.

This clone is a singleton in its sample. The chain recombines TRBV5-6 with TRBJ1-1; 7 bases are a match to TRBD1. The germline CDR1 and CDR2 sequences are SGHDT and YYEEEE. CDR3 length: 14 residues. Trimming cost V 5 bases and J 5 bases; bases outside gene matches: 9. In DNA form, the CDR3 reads TGTGCCAGCAGACCTGACAGGGTCAAGACTGAAGCTTTCTTT. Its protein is CASRPDRVKTEAFF.

In DNA, the CDR3 is TGTGCCAGTAGTATTCTAGGAATGAACACTGAAGCTTTCTTT. This codes for CASSILGMNTEAFF. The J gene is TRBJ1-1, the V gene TRBV19; D call uncertain. The CDR3 has 14 amino acids. V dropped 3 bases and J dropped 0 bases, with 8 bases sitting between them. Germline CDR1 is LNHDA and CDR2 is SQIVND (reference sequence).

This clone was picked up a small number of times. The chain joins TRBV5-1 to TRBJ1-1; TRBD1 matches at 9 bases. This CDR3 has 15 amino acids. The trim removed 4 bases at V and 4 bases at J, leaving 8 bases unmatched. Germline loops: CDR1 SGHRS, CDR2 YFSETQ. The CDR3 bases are TGCGCCAGCAGCACGGGACAGGGAGGGAGCACTGAAGCTTTCTTT. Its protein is CASSTGQGGSTEAFF.

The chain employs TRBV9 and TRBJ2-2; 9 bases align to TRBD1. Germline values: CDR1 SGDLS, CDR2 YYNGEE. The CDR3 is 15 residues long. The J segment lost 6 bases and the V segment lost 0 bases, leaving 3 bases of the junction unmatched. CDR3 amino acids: CASSVGQGGSGELFF. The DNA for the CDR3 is TGTGCCAGCAGCGTAGGACAGGGGGGATCCGGGGAGCTGTTTTTT. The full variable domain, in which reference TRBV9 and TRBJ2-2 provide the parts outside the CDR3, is DSGVTQTPKHLITATGQRVTLRCSPRSGDLSVYWYQQSLDQGLQFLIQYYNGEERAKGNILERFSAQQFPDLHSELNLSSLELGDSALYFCASSVGQGGSGELFFGEGSRLTVL.